This is a list of T cell receptor beta chains from one sample in a study of blood T cells in healthy people across ages. TCRdb processed the 5' RACE reads anew with MiXCR; each CDR3 protein has one entry. The sample has about 1.1 million distinct CDR3 sequences; around two fifths are singletons. The sequenced sample was blood. These receptor sequences come from a man younger than 30 in good health. Both conserved end residues are part of each CDR3. D genes are given only for firm matches. Rows may omit the clone size; those that give it use once, few, many or a size class.

V	size	D	J	DNA	CDR3
TRBV2	NA	NA	TRBJ2-2	TGTGCCAGCAGAAAAACCGGGGAGCTGTTTTTT	CASRKTGELFF
TRBV28	few	TRBD1	TRBJ2-7	TGTGCCAGCAGTTTTAACACCGGGACAGGGGACTACGAGCAGTACTTC	CASSFNTGTGDYEQYF
TRBV7-9	NA	TRBD1	TRBJ1-1	TGTGCCAGCAGCTTACAGGGGGAGTACACTGAAGCTTTCTTT	CASSLQGEYTEAFF
TRBV7-9	NA	TRBD1	TRBJ1-2	TGTGCCAGCAGAACAGGGGGCGCGAATGACTATGGCTACACCTTC	CASRTGGANDYGYTF
TRBV9	NA	NA	TRBJ1-2	TGTGCCAGCAGCGCCGGGAAAGGTGGCTACACCTTC	CASSAGKGGYTF
TRBV28	NA	TRBD2	TRBJ2-2	TGTGCCAGCAGTTCTGGACTAGCGGGGGGGTGGACCGGGGAGCTGTTTTTT	CASSSGLAGGWTGELFF
TRBV21-1	NA	NA	TRBJ1-5	TGTGCCAACAGGGCTGGCAATCAGCCCCAGCATTTT	CANRAGNQPQHF
TRBV5-5	NA	TRBD1	TRBJ1-2	TGTGCCAGCAGCTCGCCCGTACAGGGGGGAGACTACACCTTC	CASSSPVQGGDYTF
TRBV5-1	few	NA	TRBJ2-3	TGCGCCAGCAGCTGGGCGACATTGATTGGAATGGATACGCAGTATTTT	CASSWATLIGMDTQYF
TRBV29-1	NA	TRBD1	TRBJ1-2	TGCAGCCTGGGGACAGGGAGTACTAGCTACACCTTC	CSLGTGSTSYTF
TRBV6-2/TRBV6-3	NA	TRBD2	TRBJ2-7	TGTGCCAGCAGTTACCCTAGCGGGGTATTCGAGCAGTACTTC	CASSYPSGVFEQYF